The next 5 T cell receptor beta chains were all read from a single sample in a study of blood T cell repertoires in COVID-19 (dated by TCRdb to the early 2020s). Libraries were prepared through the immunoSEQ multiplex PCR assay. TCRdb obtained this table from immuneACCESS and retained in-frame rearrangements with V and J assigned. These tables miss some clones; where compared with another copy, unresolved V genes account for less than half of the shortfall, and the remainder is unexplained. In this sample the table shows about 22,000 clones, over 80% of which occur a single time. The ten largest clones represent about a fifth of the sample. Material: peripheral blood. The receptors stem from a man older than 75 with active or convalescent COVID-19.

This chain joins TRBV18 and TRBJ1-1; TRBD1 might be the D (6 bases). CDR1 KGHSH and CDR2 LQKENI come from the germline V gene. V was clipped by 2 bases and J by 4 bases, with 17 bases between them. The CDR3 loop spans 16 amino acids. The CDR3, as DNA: TGTGCCAGCTCACCAGGGTTCGGGGGGCGAATCACTGAAGCTTTCTTT. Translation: CASSPGFGGRITEAFF.

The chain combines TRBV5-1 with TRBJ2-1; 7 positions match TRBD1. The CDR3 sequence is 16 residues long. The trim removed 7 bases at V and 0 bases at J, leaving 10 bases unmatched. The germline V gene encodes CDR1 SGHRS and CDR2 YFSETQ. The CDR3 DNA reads TGCGCCAGCGACCTGACAGGGACCGGCTCCTACAATGAGCAGTTCTTC. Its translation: CASDLTGTGSYNEQFF. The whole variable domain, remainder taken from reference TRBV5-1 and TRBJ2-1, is KAGVTQTPRYLIKTRGQQVTLSCSPISGHRSVSWYQQTPGQGLQFLFEYFSETQRNKGNFPGRFSGRQFSNSRSEMNVSTLELGDSALYLCASDLTGTGSYNEQFFGPGTRLTVL.

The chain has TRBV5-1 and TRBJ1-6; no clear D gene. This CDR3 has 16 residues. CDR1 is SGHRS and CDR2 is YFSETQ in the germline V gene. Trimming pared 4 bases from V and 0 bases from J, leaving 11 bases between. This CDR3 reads CASSPREDSYNSPLHF. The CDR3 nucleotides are TGCGCCAGCAGCCCGCGAGAGGACTCCTATAATTCACCCCTCCACTTT.

CDR3 region: CASSPNRDRRTEAFF. For the CDR3, the DNA is TGTGCCAGCAGCCCAAACCGGGACAGGAGAACTGAAGCTTTCTTT. This sequence joins TRBV6-5 and TRBJ1-1; 8 bases agree with TRBD1. Germline values: CDR1 MNHEY, CDR2 SVGAGI. CDR3 size: 15 residues. V was pared by 6 bases and J by 5 bases, with 11 bases of the junction left unmatched.

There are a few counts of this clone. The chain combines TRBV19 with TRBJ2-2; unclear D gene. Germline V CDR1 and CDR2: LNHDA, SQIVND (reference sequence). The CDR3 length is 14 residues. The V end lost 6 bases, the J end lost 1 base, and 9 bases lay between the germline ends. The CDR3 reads CASSTDGNTGELFF. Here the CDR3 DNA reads TGTGCCAGTAGCACAGACGGGAACACCGGGGAGCTGTTTTTT.